Following are 32 T cell receptor beta chains from one sample sequenced in a study of Graves' ophthalmopathy and Graves' hyperthyroidism. TCR beta CDR3 amplification used RNA transcripts. HTBI primers primed a first-round RT-PCR, and a second-round multiplex PCR followed. TCRdb re-called the multiplex PCR reads with MiXCR, one entry per CDR3 protein. The sample lists around 1,000,000 distinct CDR3 sequences; about 36% were seen once. What was sequenced was peripheral blood or thyroid tissue (not recorded which). The source of these receptors is an adult man with Graves' hyperthyroidism.

This clonotype turned up a few times. V usage is TRBV12-3 or TRBV12-4 and J usage is TRBJ2-5; D possibly uses TRBD1 or TRBD2 (5 bases each). This CDR3 has 15 residues. The germline V and J ends were trimmed by 6 bases and 2 bases, with 16 bases remaining between them. As DNA, the CDR3 is TGTGCCAGCAGACATGAGGGTGGGGGTCAAGAGACCCAGTACTTC. The encoded protein is CASRHEGGGQETQYF.

This clonotype showed up just a few times. The V and J genes are TRBV27 and TRBJ1-2; 7 bases agree with TRBD1. Germline CDR1 is MNHEY and CDR2 is SMNVEV (reference sequence). The CDR3 length is 13 residues. The CDR3 DNA follows: TGTGCTTCCAGGTCAGGGGGTGGCTATGGCTACACCTTC. Protein: CASRSGGGYGYTF.

The chain uses TRBV9 and TRBJ1-5; no clear D gene. Trimming removed 0 bases from V and 4 bases from J, with 23 bases in between. Germline assignment: CDR1 SGDLS and CDR2 YYNGEE. The CDR3 loop spans 19 amino acids. The CDR3 sequence: CASSVEMRKASSPNQPQHF. CDR3 bases: TGTGCCAGCAGCGTAGAGATGAGGAAAGCGTCGTCTCCGAATCAGCCCCAGCATTTT.

The chain joins TRBV20-1 to TRBJ1-1; D call uncertain. The CDR3 has 12 amino acids. Germline lookup yields CDR1 DFQATT and CDR2 SNEGSKA (reference sequence). V lost 2 bases to trimming and J lost 0 bases, with 4 bases between them. The DNA for the CDR3 is TGCAGTGCTAGACAGTTGAACACTGAAGCTTTCTTT. Translation: CSARQLNTEAFF.

The table lists this clonotype with many counts. The chain links TRBV29-1 to TRBJ1-1; TRBD1 matches at 8 bases. V gave up 6 bases and J gave up 6 bases; unmatched junction bases: 12. The CDR3 extends over 14 amino acids. Germline-derived CDR1 and CDR2 are SQVTM and ANQGSEA. CDR3: CSVATTGGFAEAFF. The CDR3 bases are TGCAGCGTAGCGACTACAGGGGGTTTCGCTGAAGCTTTCTTT.

This clonotype was counted ten times or more. The J gene is TRBJ2-5, the V gene TRBV11-2, with D maybe TRBD1 (5 bases). V lost 5 bases and J 3 bases, leaving 10 bases between the germline ends. The CDR3 covers 13 residues. Germline loops: CDR1 SGHAT, CDR2 FQNNGV. As DNA, the CDR3 is TGTGCCAGCAGCCTGACAGTTAAAGAGACCCAGTACTTC. Its translation: CASSLTVKETQYF.

The chain carries TRBV4-3 and TRBJ2-3; D uncertain. The CDR3 is made up of 13 amino acids. Trimming shortened V by 1 base and J by 2 bases, and 4 bases separated the two germline ends. The germline V gene encodes CDR1 LGHNA and CDR2 YSLEER. CDR3 nucleotides: TGCGCCAGCAGCCAAGGTTTCACAGATACGCAGTATTTT. Residues: CASSQGFTDTQYF.

At least ten counts were recorded for this clonotype. The J gene is TRBJ2-5, the V gene TRBV9; 8 bases agree with TRBD2. The trim removed 5 bases at V and 4 bases at J, leaving 10 bases unmatched. CDR3 length equals 15 residues. The germline V gene encodes CDR1 SGDLS and CDR2 YYNGEE. CDR3 protein: CASSASGTSTETQYF. The CDR3, as DNA: TGTGCCAGCAGTGCCTCCGGGACTAGTACAGAGACCCAGTACTTC.

The sample holds many counts of this clonotype. The chain employs TRBV11-2 and TRBJ2-7, with TRBD1 matching 12 bases. The germline gives CDR1 SGHAT, CDR2 FQNNGV. The CDR3 totals 15 residues. Losses at the gene ends were 5 bases for V and 4 bases for J; bases not matched to a gene: 6. CDR3 residues: CASSRGTGGMYEQYF. The CDR3 coding sequence is TGTGCCAGCAGCAGGGGGACAGGGGGCATGTACGAGCAGTACTTC.

This chain joins TRBV15 and TRBJ2-7; the D gene is possibly TRBD1 (6 bases). The germline CDR1 and CDR2 sequences are LNHNV and YYDKDF (reference sequence). This CDR3 contains 14 residues. Trimming took off 2 bases at V and 0 bases at J, with 8 bases between the two ends. CDR3 sequence (DNA): TGTGCCACCAGCAGAATACAGGGCTCCTACGAGCAGTACTTC. Translating gives CATSRIQGSYEQYF.

In this sample, this clonotype turned up many times. V and J are TRBV2 and TRBJ2-7; tentatively, D is TRBD1 or TRBD2 (6 bases each). The CDR3 runs 15 residues. Trimming left V 3 bases short and J 4 bases short, with 16 bases between. Per the germline V gene, CDR1 is SNHLY and CDR2 is FYNNEI. The CDR3 region has the DNA TGTGCCAGCAGTGAGTCCGGGCCGGGGGCGTACGAGCAGTACTTC. The encoded protein is CASSESGPGAYEQYF.

This clonotype appeared many times. The chain has TRBV7-6 and TRBJ2-5; 7 nucleotides match TRBD2. Trimming took 7 bases from V and 7 from J; bases not matched to a gene: 12. The CDR3 covers 14 residues. Germline V gene lookup returns CDR1 SGHVS and CDR2 FNYEAQ. As DNA, the CDR3 is TGTGCCAGCACTCCTAGCGGAAGTGTAAGGACCCAGTACTTC. Translation: CASTPSGSVRTQYF.

V and J are TRBV25-1 and TRBJ2-1, with 7 bases identical to TRBD1. The germline V gene encodes CDR1 MGHDK and CDR2 SYGVNS. Germline trimming cut 6 bases from V and 15 bases from J; bases unmatched to any gene: 8. There are 11 residues in the CDR3. CDR3 coding DNA: TGTGCCAGCAGCCCAGGGGGTTTGTGGTTCTTC. It yields the protein CASSPGGLWFF.

This clonotype has at least ten counts. The chain joins TRBV12-3 or TRBV12-4 to TRBJ1-5; D gene uncertain. V lost 6 bases, J lost 0 bases, and 9 bases lay in between. The CDR3 loop spans 14 amino acids. The CDR3 DNA sequence: TGTGCCAGCAGCTCCAGAGCTAGCAATCAGCCCCAGCATTTT. Its protein is CASSSRASNQPQHF.

V is TRBV7-9 and J is TRBJ2-3; TRBD2 aligns across 10 bases. The length of the CDR3 is 16 residues. The V segment lost 5 bases and the J segment 3 bases; nucleotides outside the gene matches: 8. The germline CDR1 and CDR2 sequences are SEHNR and FQNEAQ (reference sequence). The chain's CDR3 is CASSLELAGSTDTQYF. The CDR3 DNA reads TGTGCCAGCAGCCTCGAACTAGCGGGAAGTACAGATACGCAGTATTTT.

This clonotype was detected many times. The rearrangement uses TRBV20-1 and TRBJ1-3, with no clear D. Per the germline V gene, CDR1 is DFQATT and CDR2 is SNEGSKA (reference sequence). The CDR3 runs to 14 residues. With 3 bases removed from V and 0 bases from J, the gap between germline ends came to 9 bases. CDR3 in DNA: TGCAGTGCTAGGTCGACACGCTCTGGAAACACCATATATTTT. It codes for CSARSTRSGNTIYF.

J is TRBJ1-6 and V is TRBV7-9; the D is unclear. Germline V gene lookup returns CDR1 SEHNR and CDR2 FQNEAQ (reference sequence). The CDR3 is 16 residues long. The germline V and J ends were trimmed by 3 bases and 4 bases, with 13 bases remaining between them. In DNA form, the CDR3 reads TGTGCCAGCAGCTTGCGGGGTTGGGATTATAATTCACCCCTCCACTTT. Translated, it gives CASSLRGWDYNSPLHF.

This clonotype was detected ten times or more. The gene calls are TRBV9 and TRBJ1-1, with 9 bases fitting TRBD1. Germline trimming cut 2 bases from V and 4 bases from J; bases unmatched to any gene: 21. The CDR3 loop spans 20 amino acids. Germline assignment: CDR1 SGDLS and CDR2 YYNGEE. The CDR3 protein is CASSVGLLDRGLSGRTEAFF. CDR3 DNA: TGTGCCAGCAGCGTGGGTTTATTGGACAGGGGATTGAGCGGACGCACTGAAGCTTTCTTT. Complete variable domain (other parts from reference TRBV9 and TRBJ1-1): DSGVTQTPKHLITATGQRVTLRCSPRSGDLSVYWYQQSLDQGLQFLIQYYNGEERAKGNILERFSAQQFPDLHSELNLSSLELGDSALYFCASSVGLLDRGLSGRTEAFFGQGTRLTVV.

V usage is TRBV25-1 and J usage is TRBJ1-3; TRBD1 is a possible D gene (5 bases). The V gene's germline CDR1 is MGHDK and CDR2 SYGVNS. V was trimmed by 8 bases and J by 0 bases, leaving 8 bases between them. The CDR3 contains 13 residues. The CDR3 sequence is CASRDGSGNTIYF. In DNA form, the CDR3 reads TGTGCCAGCCGGGACGGCTCTGGAAACACCATATATTTT.

This clonotype showed up many times. The CDR3 DNA sequence: TGCGCCAGCAGCTTGGCCGTCGGGTTGGATTCACCCCTCCACTTT. Its translation is CASSLAVGLDSPLHF. The V and J genes are TRBV5-1 and TRBJ1-6; D unresolved. CDR1 and CDR2 (germline): SGHRS, YFSETQ. V was pared by 0 bases and J by 8 bases, with 12 bases between. The CDR3 runs 15 residues.

This clonotype was recorded only once. The chain is built from TRBV19 and TRBJ1-2; D gene uncertain. Germline CDR1 reads LNHDA; CDR2 reads SQIVND (reference sequence). CDR3 length equals 9 residues. V was shortened by 7 bases and J by 8 bases, with 5 bases between the two germline ends. The DNA of the CDR3 is TGTGCCAGTAATCGGGGCTACACCTTC. Translation: CASNRGYTF.

This clonotype was detected ten times or more. This chain uses TRBV15 with TRBJ1-4; tentative D call: TRBD1 (5 bases). The V end was cut by 4 bases, the J end by 3 bases, with 18 bases between. In germline, CDR1 is LNHNV, CDR2 YYDKDF (reference sequence). This CDR3 region has 17 residues. The CDR3 sequence is CATSTTSGREPNEKLFF. The CDR3, as DNA: TGTGCCACCAGCACCACATCGGGCAGGGAACCTAATGAAAAACTGTTTTTT.

This clonotype was found a few times. The chain uses TRBV12-3 or TRBV12-4 and TRBJ2-3; D may be TRBD1 (6 bases). The CDR3 is made up of 15 amino acids. The V end lost 5 bases, the J end lost 0 bases, and 12 bases lay between the germline ends. The CDR3 loop reads CASSPDRISTDTQYF. The CDR3 nucleotides are TGTGCCAGCAGTCCCGACAGGATAAGCACAGATACGCAGTATTTT.

Only a few counts were recorded for this clonotype. This sequence joins TRBV6-5 and TRBJ2-5; the D is unclear. Per germline, CDR1 MNHEY and CDR2 SVGAGI. The V gene lost 10 bases and the J gene lost 2 bases, with 14 bases spanning the gap. The CDR3 covers 13 residues. CDR3 protein: CATASAPQETQYF. The CDR3 DNA sequence: TGTGCCACCGCTTCCGCACCACAAGAGACCCAGTACTTC.

This clonotype was observed at least ten times. This chain joins TRBV7-2 and TRBJ2-5; D uncertain. CDR1 is SGHTA, CDR2 FQGNSA, per germline. The CDR3 runs to 14 residues. Trimming shortened V by 1 base and J by 5 bases, and 11 bases separated the two germline ends. The CDR3 DNA reads TGTGCCAGCAGCTTAGGCAGCCCACAGGAGACCCAGTACTTC. It specifies CASSLGSPQETQYF.

The V call is TRBV30, the J call TRBJ2-7; no reliable D call. CDR1 GTSNPN and CDR2 SVGIG come from the germline V gene (reference sequence). This CDR3 is built from 12 residues. Trimming removed 5 bases at V and 1 base at J, with 9 bases between. The CDR3 DNA follows: TGTGCCTGGGATTCAGCTTCCTACGAGCAGTACTTC. It codes for CAWDSASYEQYF.

This clonotype was found many times. This sequence joins TRBV9 and TRBJ2-2, with D tentatively TRBD1 (6 bases). Germline loops: CDR1 SGDLS, CDR2 YYNGEE. The V gene lost 2 bases and the J gene lost 5 bases, with 10 bases spanning the gap. The CDR3 loop spans 14 amino acids. The CDR3 sequence is CASSVTGRTGELFF. For the CDR3, the DNA is TGTGCCAGCAGCGTGACAGGACGTACCGGGGAGCTGTTTTTT.

The chain uses TRBV10-3 and TRBJ1-1, with D possibly TRBD1 on 5 matching bases. CDR3 length: 13 amino acids. Germline assignment: CDR1 ENHRY and CDR2 SYGVKD. V lost 5 bases to trimming and J lost 9 bases, with 16 bases between them. The CDR3 DNA is TGTGCCATCAGTTACTCGGGAGGGGTTAAAGCTTTCTTT. It is translated as CAISYSGGVKAFF.

This clonotype was counted ten times or more. The rearrangement links TRBV10-3 to TRBJ1-3, with 12 nucleotides matching TRBD1. The V gene's germline CDR1 is ENHRY and CDR2 SYGVKD. This CDR3 region has 16 residues. Germline trimming cut 4 bases from V and 4 bases from J; bases unmatched to any gene: 5. The CDR3: CAISVRDRGQGNTIYF. In nucleotides, the CDR3 is TGTGCCATCAGTGTACGGGACAGGGGGCAGGGAAACACCATATATTTT.

V is TRBV7-2 and J is TRBJ2-5; D perhaps matches TRBD1 (6 bases). Trimming took 5 bases from V and 7 from J, leaving 11 bases between them. The CDR3 covers 12 residues. Germline values: CDR1 SGHTA, CDR2 FQGNSA. For the CDR3, the DNA is TGTGCCAGCAGCAAACAACAGGGGACCCAGTACTTC. The encoded protein is CASSKQQGTQYF.

V usage is TRBV10-3 and J usage is TRBJ2-5; no definite D call. The CDR3 spans 13 residues. V shed 4 bases and J shed 3 bases, with 9 bases lying between them. Germline V CDR1 and CDR2: ENHRY, SYGVKD. The CDR3 sequence is CAISGDLKETQYF. The CDR3 nucleotides read TGTGCCATCAGTGGGGATCTTAAAGAGACCCAGTACTTC.

This clonotype was observed at least ten times. This sequence joins TRBV19 and TRBJ2-7; 7 bases map to TRBD1. Germline V gene sequence: CDR1 LNHDA, CDR2 SQIVND (reference sequence). J lost 2 bases, V lost 5 bases, and 6 bases had no gene match. The CDR3 extends over 14 amino acids. The CDR3 spells CASSLRQGPYEQYF. The CDR3 nucleotides are TGTGCCAGTAGTCTCCGACAGGGTCCCTACGAGCAGTACTTC.